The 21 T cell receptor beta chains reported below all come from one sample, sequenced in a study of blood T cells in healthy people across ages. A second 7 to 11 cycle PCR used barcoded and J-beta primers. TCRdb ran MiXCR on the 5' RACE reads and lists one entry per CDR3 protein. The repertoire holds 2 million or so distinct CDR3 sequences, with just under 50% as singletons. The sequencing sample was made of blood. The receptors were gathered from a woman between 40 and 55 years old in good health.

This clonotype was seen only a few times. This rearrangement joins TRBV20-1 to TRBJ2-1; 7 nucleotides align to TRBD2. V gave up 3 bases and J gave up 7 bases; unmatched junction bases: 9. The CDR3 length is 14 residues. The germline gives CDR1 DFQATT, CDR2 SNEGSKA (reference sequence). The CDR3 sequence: CSASKRGRRNEQFF. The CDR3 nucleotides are TGCAGTGCTAGCAAGCGGGGCCGCCGAAATGAGCAGTTCTTC.

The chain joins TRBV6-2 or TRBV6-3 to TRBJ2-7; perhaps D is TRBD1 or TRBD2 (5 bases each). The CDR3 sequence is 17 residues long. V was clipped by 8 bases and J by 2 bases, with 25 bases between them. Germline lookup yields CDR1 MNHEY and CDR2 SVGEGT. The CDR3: CASSKTQGTAGAYEQYF. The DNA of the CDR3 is TGTGCCAGCTCCAAGACGCAGGGAACGGCCGGGGCCTACGAGCAGTACTTC.

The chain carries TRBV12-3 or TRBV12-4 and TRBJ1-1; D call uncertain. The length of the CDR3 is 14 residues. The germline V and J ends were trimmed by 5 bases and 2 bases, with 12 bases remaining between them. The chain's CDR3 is CASSPVGKNTEAFF. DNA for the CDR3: TGTGCCAGCAGTCCCGTCGGGAAAAACACTGAAGCTTTCTTT.

CDR3 in DNA: TGTGCCAGCAGTTTATGGGACAGGGGGCAGTACTTC. As protein: CASSLWDRGQYF. The chain recombines TRBV28 with TRBJ2-5, with 10 bases fitting TRBD1. Unmatched junction bases numbered 0, after V lost 0 bases and J lost 11 bases. The CDR3 spans 12 residues. Germline CDR1 reads MDHEN; CDR2 reads SYDVKM.

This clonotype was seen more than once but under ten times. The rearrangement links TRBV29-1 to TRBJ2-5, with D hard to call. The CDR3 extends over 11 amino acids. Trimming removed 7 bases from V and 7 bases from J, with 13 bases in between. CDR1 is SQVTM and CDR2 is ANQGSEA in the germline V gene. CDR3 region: CSGSDVGTQYF. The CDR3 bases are TGCAGCGGGTCGGACGTTGGGACCCAGTACTTC.

Written as DNA, the CDR3 is TGTGCCAGCAGTCTGAAGCCCAGGGTTGGGGACTACACCTTC. It specifies CASSLKPRVGDYTF. The chain has TRBV27 and TRBJ1-2, with D maybe TRBD1 (5 bases). The CDR3 has 14 residues. The germline gives CDR1 MNHEY, CDR2 SMNVEV (reference sequence). V shed 5 bases and J shed 10 bases, with 20 bases lying between them.

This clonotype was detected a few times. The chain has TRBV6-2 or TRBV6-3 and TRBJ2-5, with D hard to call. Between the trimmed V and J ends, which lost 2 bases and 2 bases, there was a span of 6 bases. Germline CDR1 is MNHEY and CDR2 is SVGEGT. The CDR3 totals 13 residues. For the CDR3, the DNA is TGTGCCAGCAGTTACAGGATTCAAGAGACCCAGTACTTC. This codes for CASSYRIQETQYF.

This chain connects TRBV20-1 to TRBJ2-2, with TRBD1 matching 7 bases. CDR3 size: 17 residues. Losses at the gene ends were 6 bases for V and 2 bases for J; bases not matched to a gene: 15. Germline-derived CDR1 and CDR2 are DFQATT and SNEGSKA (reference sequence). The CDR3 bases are TGCAGTGCAAATGACAGGGTTAGGGCGATAAACACCGGGGAGCTGTTTTTT. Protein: CSANDRVRAINTGELFF.

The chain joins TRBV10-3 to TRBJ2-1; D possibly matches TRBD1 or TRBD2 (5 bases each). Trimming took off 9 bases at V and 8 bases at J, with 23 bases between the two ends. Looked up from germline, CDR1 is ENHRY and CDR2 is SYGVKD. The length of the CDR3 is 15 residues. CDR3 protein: CAMSPRGPGVDEQFF. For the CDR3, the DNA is TGTGCCATGTCCCCTAGGGGCCCCGGGGTGGATGAGCAGTTCTTC.

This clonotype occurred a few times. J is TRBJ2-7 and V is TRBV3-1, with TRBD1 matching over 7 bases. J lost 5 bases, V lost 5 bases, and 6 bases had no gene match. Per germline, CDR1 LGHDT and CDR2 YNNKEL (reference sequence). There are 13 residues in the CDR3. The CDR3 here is CASSGQVIHEQYF. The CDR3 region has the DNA TGTGCCAGCAGCGGACAGGTGATCCACGAGCAGTACTTC.

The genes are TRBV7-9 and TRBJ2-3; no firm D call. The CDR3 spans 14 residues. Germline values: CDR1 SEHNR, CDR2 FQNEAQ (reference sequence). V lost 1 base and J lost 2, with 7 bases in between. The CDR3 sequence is CASSLVVVTDTQYF. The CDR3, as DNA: TGTGCCAGCAGCTTAGTTGTAGTCACAGATACGCAGTATTTT.

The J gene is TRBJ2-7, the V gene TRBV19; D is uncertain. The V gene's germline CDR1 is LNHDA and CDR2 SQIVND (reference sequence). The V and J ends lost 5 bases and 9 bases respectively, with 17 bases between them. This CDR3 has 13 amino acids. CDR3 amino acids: CASSLTVAGGQYF. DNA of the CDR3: TGTGCCAGTAGTCTCACAGTTGCCGGCGGGCAGTACTTC. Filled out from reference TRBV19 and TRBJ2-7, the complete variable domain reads DGGITQSPKYLFRKEGQNVTLSCEQNLNHDAMYWYRQDPGQGLRLIYYSQIVNDFQKGDIAEGYSVSREKKESFPLTVTSAQKNPTAFYLCASSLTVAGGQYFGPGTRLTVT.

This CDR3 is CASVENPVVGTEAFF. Written as DNA, the CDR3 is TGTGCCAGCGTGGAGAACCCGGTAGTTGGCACTGAAGCTTTCTTT. The rearrangement links TRBV7-6 to TRBJ1-1; no reliable D call. V lost 8 bases and J lost 4, with 20 bases in between. The germline CDR1 and CDR2 sequences are SGHVS and FNYEAQ. The CDR3 runs 15 residues.

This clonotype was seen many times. The CDR3 here is CASSLAGLETQYF. In DNA, the CDR3 is TGTGCCAGCAGCTTGGCGGGTTTGGAGACCCAGTACTTC. This sequence joins TRBV7-9 and TRBJ2-5, with D possibly being TRBD2 (5 bases). From germline, CDR1 is SEHNR and CDR2 FQNEAQ (reference sequence). Trimming shortened V by 3 bases and J by 5 bases, and 10 bases separated the two germline ends. This CDR3 has 13 amino acids.

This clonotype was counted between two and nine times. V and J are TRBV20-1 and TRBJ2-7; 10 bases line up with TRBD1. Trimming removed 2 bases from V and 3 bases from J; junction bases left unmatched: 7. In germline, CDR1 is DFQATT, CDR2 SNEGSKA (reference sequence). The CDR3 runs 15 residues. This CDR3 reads CSARPYDRGLYEQYF. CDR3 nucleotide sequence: TGCAGTGCTAGACCCTACGACAGGGGGCTCTACGAGCAGTACTTC.

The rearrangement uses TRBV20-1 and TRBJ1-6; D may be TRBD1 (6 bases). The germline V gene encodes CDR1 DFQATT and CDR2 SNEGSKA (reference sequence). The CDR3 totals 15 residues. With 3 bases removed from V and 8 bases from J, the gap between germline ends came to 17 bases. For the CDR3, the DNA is TGCAGTGCTAGGCCGTCCGGGGGGGCCCATTCACCCCTCCACTTT. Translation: CSARPSGGAHSPLHF.

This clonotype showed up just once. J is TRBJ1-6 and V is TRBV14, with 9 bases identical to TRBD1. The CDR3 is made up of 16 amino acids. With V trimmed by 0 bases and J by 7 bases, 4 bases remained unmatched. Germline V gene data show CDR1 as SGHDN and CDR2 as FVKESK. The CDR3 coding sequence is TGTGCCAGCAGCCAAGATGCAGGACAGGGGAATTCACCCCTCCACTTT. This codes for CASSQDAGQGNSPLHF.

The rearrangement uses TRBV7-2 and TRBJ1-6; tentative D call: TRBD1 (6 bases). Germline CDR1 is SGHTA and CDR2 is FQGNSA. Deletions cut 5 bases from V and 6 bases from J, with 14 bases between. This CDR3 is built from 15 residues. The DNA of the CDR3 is TGTGCCAGCAGCCCACACAGGGTTGGTAATTCACCCCTCCACTTT. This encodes CASSPHRVGNSPLHF.

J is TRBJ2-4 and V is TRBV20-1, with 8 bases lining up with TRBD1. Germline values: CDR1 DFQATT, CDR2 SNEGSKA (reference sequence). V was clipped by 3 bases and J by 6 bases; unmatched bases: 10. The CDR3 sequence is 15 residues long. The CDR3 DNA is TGCAGTGCTAGCAGTTTGACAGGGGCGGGAAACATTCAGTACTTC. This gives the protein CSASSLTGAGNIQYF.

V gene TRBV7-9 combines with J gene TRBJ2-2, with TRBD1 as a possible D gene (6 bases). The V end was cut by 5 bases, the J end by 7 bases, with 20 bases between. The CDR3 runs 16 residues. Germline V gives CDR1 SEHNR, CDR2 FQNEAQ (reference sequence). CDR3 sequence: CASSPTPRQASGELFF. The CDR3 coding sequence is TGTGCCAGCAGCCCTACACCCAGACAGGCGAGCGGGGAGCTGTTTTTT.

The CDR3 DNA follows: TGTGCCAGCAAACCAGGGAATCTAGCCAAAAACATTCAGTACTTC. Translation: CASKPGNLAKNIQYF. V gene TRBV2 combines with J gene TRBJ2-4; a possible D gene is TRBD1 (5 bases). Germline CDR1 reads SNHLY; CDR2 reads FYNNEI. Trimming pared 7 bases from V and 0 bases from J, leaving 13 bases between. The CDR3 totals 15 residues.